The present TCR beta chain was sequenced within a study of CD8+ T cells in alopecia areata. The CDR3 is made up of 13 amino acids. The germline V gene encodes CDR1 MSHET and CDR2 SYDVDS. After removal of 6 bases from V and 4 bases from J, the junction contained 1 base not matched to a gene. This clone was seen a handful of times. Any gene name here is a mouse gene name. The read is 4 residues too short to cover the CDR3 end, so that end is filled in from the germline J gene. The sequencing template was cDNA reverse transcribed from extracted RNA. The repertoire was sequenced with immunoSEQ multiplex PCR; TCRdb's copy has only in-frame clones and lacks some. The sample was found to contain about 300,000 clones, and every one recurs. Scientists pooled cutaneous lymph node cells and sorted them on CD4, CD8alpha, NKG2D, NKG2ACE and other markers.

The chain is built from TRBV29 and TRBJ2-1; 9 bases match TRBD1. The sequenced sample consisted of CD4+ T cells sorted from a lymph node. The receptor was derived from a C3H/HeJ mouse with alopecia areata. MHC haplotype of the strain: H2-k. CDR3 bases read: TGTGCTAGCAGGGACAGGGGTTATGCT. Protein product: CASRDRGYA. The entire CDR3 protein reads CASRDRGYAEQFF.